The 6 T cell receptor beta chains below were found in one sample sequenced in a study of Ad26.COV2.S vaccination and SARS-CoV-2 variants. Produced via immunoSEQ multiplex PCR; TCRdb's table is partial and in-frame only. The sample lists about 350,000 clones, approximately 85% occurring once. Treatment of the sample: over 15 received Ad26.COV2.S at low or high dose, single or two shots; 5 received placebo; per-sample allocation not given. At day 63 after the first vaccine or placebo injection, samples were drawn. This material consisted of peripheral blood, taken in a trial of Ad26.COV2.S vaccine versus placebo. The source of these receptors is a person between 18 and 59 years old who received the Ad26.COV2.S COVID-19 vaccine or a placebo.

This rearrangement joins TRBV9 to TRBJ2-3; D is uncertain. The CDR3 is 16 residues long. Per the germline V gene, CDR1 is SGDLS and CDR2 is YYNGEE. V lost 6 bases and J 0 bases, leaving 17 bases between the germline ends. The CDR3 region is CASNSGRYASTDTQYF. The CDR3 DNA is TGTGCCAGCAACTCGGGCCGGTATGCTAGCACAGATACGCAGTATTTT. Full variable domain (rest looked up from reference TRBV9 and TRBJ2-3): DSGVTQTPKHLITATGQRVTLRCSPRSGDLSVYWYQQSLDQGLQFLIQYYNGEERAKGNILERFSAQQFPDLHSELNLSSLELGDSALYFCASNSGRYASTDTQYFGPGTRLTVL.

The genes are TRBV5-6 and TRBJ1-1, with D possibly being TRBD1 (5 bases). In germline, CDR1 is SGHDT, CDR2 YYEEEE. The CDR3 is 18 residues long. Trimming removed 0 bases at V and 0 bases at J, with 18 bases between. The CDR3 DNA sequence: TGTGCCAGCAGCTTGGCGCCGGGGGGAAGGATACTGAACACTGAAGCTTTCTTT. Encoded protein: CASSLAPGGRILNTEAFF. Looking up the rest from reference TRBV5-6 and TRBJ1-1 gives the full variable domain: DAGVTQSPTHLIKTRGQQVTLRCSPKSGHDTVSWYQQALGQGPQFIFQYYEEEERQRGNFPDRFSGHQFPNYSSELNVNALLLGDSALYLCASSLAPGGRILNTEAFFGQGTRLTVV.

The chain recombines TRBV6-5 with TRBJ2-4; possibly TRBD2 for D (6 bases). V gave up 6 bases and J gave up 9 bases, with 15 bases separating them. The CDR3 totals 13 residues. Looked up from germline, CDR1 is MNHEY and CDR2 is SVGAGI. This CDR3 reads CASSPVMGGIQYF. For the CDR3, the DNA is TGTGCCAGCAGCCCAGTTATGGGGGGCATTCAGTACTTC.

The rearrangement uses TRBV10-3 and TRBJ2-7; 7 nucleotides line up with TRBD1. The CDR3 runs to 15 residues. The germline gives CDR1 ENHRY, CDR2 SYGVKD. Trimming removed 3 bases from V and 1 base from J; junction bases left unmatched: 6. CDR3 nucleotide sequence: TGTGCCATCAGTGAAGGGGGCGCTGGGTCCTACGAGCAGTACTTC. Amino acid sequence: CAISEGGAGSYEQYF.

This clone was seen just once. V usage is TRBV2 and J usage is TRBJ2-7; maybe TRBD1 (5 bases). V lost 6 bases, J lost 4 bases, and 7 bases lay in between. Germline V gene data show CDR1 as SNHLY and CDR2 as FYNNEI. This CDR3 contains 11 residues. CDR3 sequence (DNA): TGTGCCAGCAGGAGACAGTACGAGCAGTACTTC. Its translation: CASRRQYEQYF.

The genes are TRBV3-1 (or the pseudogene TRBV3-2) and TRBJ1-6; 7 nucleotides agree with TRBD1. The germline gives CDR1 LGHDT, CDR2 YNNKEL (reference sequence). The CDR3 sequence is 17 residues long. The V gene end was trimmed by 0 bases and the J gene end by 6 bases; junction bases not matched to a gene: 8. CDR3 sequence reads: CASSQDSGGGPNSPLHF. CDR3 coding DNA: TGTGCCAGCAGCCAAGATTCTGGAGGGGGCCCTAATTCACCCCTCCACTTT.